The T cell receptor beta chain described here comes from a study of blood T cells in healthy people across ages. Sample-barcoded 5' priming and a J-beta primer mix drove a second PCR of 7 to 11 cycles. TCRdb re-derived calls from the 5' RACE reads in MiXCR, one entry per CDR3 protein. The sample consists of hundreds of thousands of distinct CDR3 sequences, about 30% of them appearing once. This clonotype was detected ten times or more. From germline, CDR1 is DFQATT and CDR2 SNEGSKA (reference sequence). This CDR3 has 12 residues. Trimming left V 3 bases short and J 5 bases short, with 8 bases between.

The chain joins TRBV20-1 to TRBJ1-5; perhaps TRBD1 as D (5 bases). Sequencing used blood. The TCR was taken from an elderly woman in good health. DNA for the CDR3: TGCAGTGCTAGCCAGGGAGATCAGCCCCAGCATTTT. Protein product: CSASQGDQPQHF.